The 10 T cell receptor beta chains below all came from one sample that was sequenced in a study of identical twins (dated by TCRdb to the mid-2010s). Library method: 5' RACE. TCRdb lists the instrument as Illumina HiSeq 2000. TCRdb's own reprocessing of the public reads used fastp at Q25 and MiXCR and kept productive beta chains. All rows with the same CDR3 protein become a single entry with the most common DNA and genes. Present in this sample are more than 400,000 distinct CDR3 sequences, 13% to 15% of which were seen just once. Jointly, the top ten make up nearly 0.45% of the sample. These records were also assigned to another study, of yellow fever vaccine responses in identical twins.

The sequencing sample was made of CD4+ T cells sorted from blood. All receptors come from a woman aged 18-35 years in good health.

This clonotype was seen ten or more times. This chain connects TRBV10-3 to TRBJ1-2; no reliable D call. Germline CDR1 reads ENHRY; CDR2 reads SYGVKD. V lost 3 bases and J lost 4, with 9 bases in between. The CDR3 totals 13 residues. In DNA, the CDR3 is TGTGCCATCAGTGATGCATGGAGCTATGGCTACACCTTC. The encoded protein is CAISDAWSYGYTF.

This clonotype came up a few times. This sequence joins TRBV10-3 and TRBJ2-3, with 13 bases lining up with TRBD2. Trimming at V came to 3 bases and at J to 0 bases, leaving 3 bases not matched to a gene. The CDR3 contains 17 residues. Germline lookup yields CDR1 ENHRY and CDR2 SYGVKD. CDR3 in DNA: TGTGCCATCAGTGATTCGGGACTAGCGGGGAGCACAGATACGCAGTATTTT. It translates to CAISDSGLAGSTDTQYF.

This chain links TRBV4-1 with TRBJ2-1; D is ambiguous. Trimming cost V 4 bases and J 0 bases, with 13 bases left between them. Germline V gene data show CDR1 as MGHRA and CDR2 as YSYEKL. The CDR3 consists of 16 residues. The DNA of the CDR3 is TGCGCCAGCAGCCCGTATCAAAAGAGCTCCTACAATGAGCAGTTCTTC. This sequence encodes CASSPYQKSSYNEQFF.

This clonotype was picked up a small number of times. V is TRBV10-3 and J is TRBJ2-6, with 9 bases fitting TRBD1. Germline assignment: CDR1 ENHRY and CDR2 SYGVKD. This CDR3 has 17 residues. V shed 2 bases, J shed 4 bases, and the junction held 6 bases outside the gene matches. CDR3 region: CAISERTGAPGANVLTF. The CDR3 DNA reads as TGTGCCATCAGTGAGCGGACAGGGGCTCCAGGGGCCAACGTCCTGACTTTC.

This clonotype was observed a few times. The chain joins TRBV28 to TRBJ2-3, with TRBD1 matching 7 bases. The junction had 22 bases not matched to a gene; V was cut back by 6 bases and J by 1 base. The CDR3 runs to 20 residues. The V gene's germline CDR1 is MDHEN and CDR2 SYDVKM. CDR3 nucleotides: TGTGCCAGCAGCTCTGGGGACAGTCTCGGTCTACCGTTTGGCACAGATACGCAGTATTTT. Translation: CASSSGDSLGLPFGTDTQYF.

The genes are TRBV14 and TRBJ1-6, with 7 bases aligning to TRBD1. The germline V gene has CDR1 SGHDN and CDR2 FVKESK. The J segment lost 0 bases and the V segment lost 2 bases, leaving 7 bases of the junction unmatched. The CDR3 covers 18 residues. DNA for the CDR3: TGTGCCAGCAGCCAATCAGGGGGGTTAAGCTCCTATAATTCACCCCTCCACTTT. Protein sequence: CASSQSGGLSSYNSPLHF.

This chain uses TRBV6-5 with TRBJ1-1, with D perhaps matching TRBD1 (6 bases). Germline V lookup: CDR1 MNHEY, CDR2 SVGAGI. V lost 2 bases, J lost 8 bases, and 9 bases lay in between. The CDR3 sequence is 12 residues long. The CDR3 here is CASSYRQEEAFF. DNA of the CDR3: TGTGCCAGCAGTTACAGACAGGAGGAAGCTTTCTTT.

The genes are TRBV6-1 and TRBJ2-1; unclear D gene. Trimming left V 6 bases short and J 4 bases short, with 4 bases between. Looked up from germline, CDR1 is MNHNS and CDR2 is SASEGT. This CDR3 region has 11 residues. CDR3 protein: CASRVYNEQFF. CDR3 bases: TGTGCCAGCAGGGTGTACAATGAGCAGTTCTTC.

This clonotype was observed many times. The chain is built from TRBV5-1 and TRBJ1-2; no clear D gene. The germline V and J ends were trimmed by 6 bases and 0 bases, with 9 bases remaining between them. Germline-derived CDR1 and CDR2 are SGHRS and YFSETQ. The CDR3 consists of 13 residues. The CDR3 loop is CASKDPANYGYTF. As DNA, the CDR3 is TGCGCCAGCAAGGATCCAGCTAACTATGGCTACACCTTC.

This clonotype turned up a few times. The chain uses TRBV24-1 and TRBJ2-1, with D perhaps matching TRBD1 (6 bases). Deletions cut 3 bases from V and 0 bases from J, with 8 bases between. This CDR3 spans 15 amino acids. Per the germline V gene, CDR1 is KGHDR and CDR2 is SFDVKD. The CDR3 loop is CATSDLQGSYNEQFF. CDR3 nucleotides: TGTGCCACCAGTGATCTACAGGGCTCCTACAATGAGCAGTTCTTC.